This T cell receptor (beta chain) was sequenced during a study of T cell responses to AZD1222 COVID-19 vaccine. Germline loops: CDR1 DFQATT, CDR2 SNEGSKA (reference sequence). The CDR3 sequence is 11 residues long. Trimming stripped 0 bases from V and 10 bases from J, with 9 bases between. TCRdb's table, derived via immunoSEQ multiplex PCR, lists solely in-frame clones and lacks some. The sample shows more than 95,000 clones, 88% of them seen only once. The chain joins TRBV20-1 to TRBJ1-1; perhaps TRBD1 as D (5 bases). The sequence was obtained from an adult in good health. The source was peripheral blood, collected on day 0 of AZD1222 vaccination. Here the CDR3 reads CSARELGGAFF. Here the CDR3 DNA reads TGCAGTGCTAGAGAGCTGGGGGGAGCTTTCTTT.